This T cell receptor beta chain was captured by sequencing in a study of CD8 T cells in ankylosing spondylitis. General study points: A TCR beta motif of eight or nine highly homologous variants seemed to mark ankylosing spondylitis blood. Prior work had noted some motif variants in reactive arthritis blood and synovial fluid. With a CD8+ phenotype, disease-linked clones were relatively rare in peripheral blood. Reported data indicate significant enrichment of disease-linked clones within matched ankylosing spondylitis synovial fluid.

CDR1 SEHNR and CDR2 FQNEAQ come from the germline V gene (reference sequence). The CDR3 spans 15 residues. The V and J ends lost 2 bases and 2 bases respectively, with 10 bases between them. TCRdb recomputed calls from the 5' RACE reads with MiXCR, one row per CDR3 protein. Of about 460,000 distinct CDR3 sequences in the sample, roughly 5% were seen once. In its sample, this clonotype was seen many times. No antigen is known for it. The TCR originated in a male donor with ankylosing spondylitis. Input material: blood, either unsorted or a sorted T cell fraction (not recorded which). The rearrangement links TRBV7-9 to TRBJ2-4; D gene unclear. The CDR3 coding sequence is TGTGCCAGCAGCTTATTACCTGATTCCAAAAACATTCAGTACTTC. Protein sequence: CASSLLPDSKNIQYF.